The 27 T cell receptor beta chains given below trace back to one sample, sequenced in a study of technical replicates of blood from a few donors. Here immunoSEQ multiplex PCR was the method, and the copy in TCRdb shows in-frame clones only, minus some. This table has about 100,000 clones, about 96% appearing once. The sequencing sample was made of T cells isolated from PBMCs. These receptors were taken from a human donor in good health.

The V and J genes are TRBV7-9 and TRBJ1-1, with TRBD1 as a possible D gene (5 bases). V lost 7 bases and J 2 bases, leaving 14 bases between the germline ends. Germline CDR1 and CDR2: SEHNR and FQNEAQ (reference sequence). CDR3 length: 14 amino acids. CDR3 bases: TGTGCCAGCATCACTGGGGGGGGAAACACTGAAGCTTTCTTT. Residues: CASITGGGNTEAFF.

CDR3 residues: CAISEGTLNTGELFF. CDR3 sequence (DNA): TGTGCCATCAGTGAGGGCACCTTGAACACCGGGGAGCTGTTTTTT. This chain connects TRBV10-3 to TRBJ2-2; D is uncertain. In germline, CDR1 is ENHRY, CDR2 SYGVKD. The germline V and J ends were trimmed by 2 bases and 1 base, with 8 bases remaining between them. The CDR3 is 15 residues long.

The V gene is TRBV27, the J gene TRBJ1-2, with 8 bases fitting TRBD1. The length of the CDR3 is 13 residues. In germline, CDR1 is MNHEY, CDR2 SMNVEV (reference sequence). The ends lost 6 bases at V and 8 bases at J; junction bases unmatched: 8. Written as DNA, the CDR3 is TGTGCCAGCAGGGCAGGGGGCCAAGGAGGCTACACCTTC. This codes for CASRAGGQGGYTF.

This sequence joins TRBV5-1 and TRBJ2-7; tentatively, D is TRBD2 (7 bases). CDR3 length: 15 residues. V lost 0 bases, J lost 5 bases, and 15 bases lay in between. Germline values: CDR1 SGHRS, CDR2 YFSETQ. The CDR3 here is CASSLEIGGQNEQYF. The CDR3 DNA follows: TGCGCCAGCAGCTTGGAAATCGGGGGGCAAAACGAGCAGTACTTC.

The chain uses TRBV9 and TRBJ2-1, with D perhaps matching TRBD2 (6 bases). Germline assignment: CDR1 SGDLS and CDR2 YYNGEE. Trimming removed 4 bases at V and 6 bases at J, with 17 bases between. The CDR3 totals 15 residues. Here the CDR3 reads CASSPGGGGGNEQFF. As DNA, the CDR3 is TGTGCCAGCAGCCCCGGGGGAGGAGGAGGCAATGAGCAGTTCTTC.

This clone was counted a single time. This chain uses TRBV28 with TRBJ2-7; D may be TRBD2 (7 bases). The CDR3 loop spans 11 amino acids. Trimming shortened V by 3 bases and J by 10 bases, and 10 bases separated the two germline ends. Germline CDR1 and CDR2: MDHEN and SYDVKM. Here the CDR3 reads CASSLRGPQYF. As DNA, the CDR3 is TGTGCCAGCAGTTTGCGGGGGCCCCAGTACTTC.

The chain has TRBV4-2 and TRBJ2-5; possibly TRBD2 for D (5 bases). The CDR3 extends over 16 amino acids. Trimming pared 0 bases from V and 2 bases from J, leaving 13 bases between. Per germline, CDR1 LGHNA and CDR2 YNFKEQ. CDR3: CASSQERVWMQETQYF. CDR3 DNA sequence: TGTGCCAGCAGCCAAGAGAGGGTCTGGATGCAAGAGACCCAGTACTTC.

The V and J genes are TRBV28 and TRBJ1-4; D uncertain. The CDR3 loop spans 13 amino acids. Germline loops: CDR1 MDHEN, CDR2 SYDVKM. The V gene lost 8 bases and the J gene lost 6 bases, with 13 bases spanning the gap. This chain's CDR3 is CASCPIQDEKLFF. CDR3 in DNA: TGTGCCAGCTGCCCAATACAAGATGAAAAACTGTTTTTT.

The chain combines TRBV4-2 with TRBJ2-2; possibly TRBD2 for D (5 bases). V dropped 0 bases and J dropped 7 bases, with 9 bases sitting between them. The CDR3 runs 14 residues. Germline lookup yields CDR1 LGHNA and CDR2 YNFKEQ. Here the CDR3 reads CASSQDRGIGELFF. The DNA of the CDR3 is TGTGCCAGCAGCCAAGATAGAGGGATCGGGGAGCTGTTTTTT.

V usage is TRBV6-5 and J usage is TRBJ2-3; TRBD1 is a possible D gene (6 bases). This CDR3 spans 12 amino acids. Germline V gene lookup returns CDR1 MNHEY and CDR2 SVGAGI. V lost 6 bases and J 5 bases, leaving 9 bases between the germline ends. CDR3 residues: CASRTQGDTQYF. The CDR3, as DNA: TGTGCCAGCAGGACACAGGGAGATACGCAGTATTTT.

CDR3 nucleotides: TGTGCCAGCAGTGAATATACAGATACGCAGTATTTT. This gives the protein CASSEYTDTQYF. The J gene is TRBJ2-3, the V gene TRBV6-1; no reliable D call. The CDR3 runs to 12 residues. V gave up 2 bases and J gave up 3 bases, with 3 bases separating them. CDR1 is MNHNS and CDR2 is SASEGT in the germline V gene.

This clone was counted a single time. The rearrangement links TRBV7-8 to TRBJ2-5, with 9 positions matching TRBD1. The length of the CDR3 is 17 residues. Germline V CDR1 and CDR2: SGHVS, FQNEAQ. V lost 2 bases to trimming and J lost 0 bases; unmatched junction nucleotides: 7. CDR3 in amino acids: CASSLLYGTGNQETQYF. For the CDR3, the DNA is TGTGCCAGCAGCTTACTGTACGGGACAGGGAACCAAGAGACCCAGTACTTC. The full variable domain, its missing parts supplied by reference TRBV7-8 and TRBJ2-5, is GAGVSQSPRYKVAKRGQDVALRCDPISGHVSLFWYQQALGQGPEFLTYFQNEAQLDKSGLPSDRFFAERPEGSVSTLKIQRTQQEDSAVYLCASSLLYGTGNQETQYFGPGTRLLVL.

The chain carries TRBV7-9 and TRBJ2-7; 8 positions agree with TRBD1. There are 15 residues in the CDR3. The trim removed 1 base at V and 7 bases at J, leaving 9 bases unmatched. Germline lookup yields CDR1 SEHNR and CDR2 FQNEAQ (reference sequence). The CDR3 is CASSLGAGGLGEQYF. Written as DNA, the CDR3 is TGTGCCAGCAGCTTAGGGGCAGGGGGCCTGGGGGAGCAGTACTTC. Full variable domain (outside the CDR3, taken from reference TRBV7-9 and TRBJ2-7): DTGVSQNPRHKITKRGQNVTFRCDPISEHNRLYWYRQTLGQGPEFLTYFQNEAQLEKSRLLSDRFSAERPKGSFSTLEIQRTEQGDSAMYLCASSLGAGGLGEQYFGPGTRLTVT.

The rearrangement links TRBV6-5 to TRBJ1-2; 7 positions match TRBD1. The V and J ends lost 5 bases and 3 bases, in that order; junction bases with no gene match: 3. CDR1 is MNHEY, CDR2 SVGAGI, per germline. The CDR3 contains 13 residues. CDR3 DNA: TGTGCCAGCAGTCGAGACAGGGACTATGGCTACACCTTC. It is translated as CASSRDRDYGYTF.

As regards this clone: A read error may account for a junction end that differs from germline. The V call is TRBV19, the J call TRBJ1-4; TRBD1 might be the D (6 bases). CDR3 length: 14 residues. Germline values: CDR1 LNHDA, CDR2 SQIVND (reference sequence). Here the CDR3 DNA reads TGTACCAGTAGTAGGGACATTTTAAGTGAAAAACTGTTTTTT. Translating gives CTSSRDILSEKLFF.

The V gene is TRBV29-1, the J gene TRBJ2-2, with D unresolved. This CDR3 spans 12 amino acids. V dropped 6 bases and J dropped 2 bases, with 7 bases sitting between them. Germline values: CDR1 SQVTM, CDR2 ANQGSEA. CDR3 protein: CSVYLNTGELFF. CDR3 DNA sequence: TGCAGCGTCTATCTAAACACCGGGGAGCTGTTTTTT.

The sample holds one count of this clone. V is TRBV29-1 and J is TRBJ2-1; D unclear. The length of the CDR3 is 11 residues. V lost 3 bases and J lost 4, with 4 bases in between. Germline-derived CDR1 and CDR2 are SQVTM and ANQGSEA. CDR3 nucleotides: TGCAGCGTTGACAGATACAATGAGCAGTTCTTC. Residues: CSVDRYNEQFF.

V and J are TRBV6-6 and TRBJ2-7, with D maybe TRBD1 (5 bases). CDR3 length: 13 amino acids. With 5 bases removed from V and 3 bases from J, the gap between germline ends came to 11 bases. Germline V gene sequence: CDR1 MNHNY, CDR2 SVGAGI (reference sequence). The CDR3 reads CASSPLTVYEQYF. DNA of the CDR3: TGTGCCAGCAGTCCATTGACAGTCTACGAGCAGTACTTC.

The rearrangement joins TRBV11-2 to TRBJ2-1, with 7 positions matching TRBD2. The CDR3 length is 16 residues. In germline, CDR1 is SGHAT, CDR2 FQNNGV. After removal of 6 bases from V and 3 bases from J, the junction contained 11 bases not matched to a gene. The CDR3 sequence: CASSLATSILYNEQFF. CDR3 in DNA: TGTGCCAGCAGTCTCGCGACTAGCATTCTCTACAATGAGCAGTTCTTC.

The rearrangement uses TRBV16 and TRBJ2-7; D not resolved. V was shortened by 6 bases and J by 3 bases, with 12 bases between the two germline ends. Germline CDR1 reads KGHSY; CDR2 reads FQNENV. The CDR3 is 13 amino acids. As DNA, the CDR3 is TGTGCCAGCAGTCTCCTAGGTTTCTACGAGCAGTACTTC. Translating gives CASSLLGFYEQYF.

The chain is built from TRBV10-3 and TRBJ2-2, with TRBD2 identical over 7 bases. Germline CDR1 reads ENHRY; CDR2 reads SYGVKD. The CDR3 loop spans 15 amino acids. J lost 5 bases, V lost 6 bases, and 9 bases had no gene match. DNA of the CDR3: TGTGCCATCAGATCCGGGGAGGGAAAAACCGGGGAGCTGTTTTTT. Translation: CAIRSGEGKTGELFF.

V usage is TRBV4-3 and J usage is TRBJ1-4; D might be TRBD1 (5 bases). The CDR3 is made up of 16 amino acids. Germline V gene lookup returns CDR1 LGHNA and CDR2 YSLEER. The ends were cut back, 0 bases at V and 7 bases at J, with 15 bases in the middle. The CDR3 DNA reads as TGCGCCAGCAGCCAAGATTGGCTGGGGCAGGGTGAAAAACTGTTTTTT. It is translated as CASSQDWLGQGEKLFF.

This clone occurred once. The gene calls are TRBV7-9 and TRBJ2-7; tentatively, D is TRBD2 (5 bases). The V gene's germline CDR1 is SEHNR and CDR2 FQNEAQ (reference sequence). The V gene lost 2 bases and the J gene lost 4 bases, with 9 bases spanning the gap. This CDR3 spans 13 amino acids. The CDR3, as DNA: TGTGCCAGCAGCTTATTTGAGGGTTACGAGCAGTACTTC. Its protein product is CASSLFEGYEQYF.

This chain connects TRBV4-3 to TRBJ2-3, with 11 bases that match TRBD1. V dropped 4 bases and J dropped 13; count of bases not matched to a gene: 7. The CDR3 covers 13 residues. Germline V lookup: CDR1 LGHNA, CDR2 YSLEER. The DNA of the CDR3 is TGCGCCAGCAGCCGATTAGAGGGACAGGGGGAGTATTTT. Translated: CASSRLEGQGEYF.

V and J are TRBV27 and TRBJ1-1; D is unclear. CDR1 and CDR2 from the germline V gene are MNHEY and SMNVEV (reference sequence). The CDR3 loop spans 13 amino acids. With 6 bases removed from V and 1 base from J, the gap between germline ends came to 9 bases. The CDR3: CASSLHSNTEAFF. CDR3 sequence (DNA): TGTGCCAGCAGCTTACATTCGAACACTGAAGCTTTCTTT.

The rearrangement joins TRBV5-1 to TRBJ1-2, with D unclear. V dropped 0 bases and J dropped 8 bases, with 11 bases sitting between them. The CDR3 sequence is 13 residues long. Germline CDR1 SGHRS, CDR2 YFSETQ. CDR3 DNA: TGCGCCAGCAGCTTGGCCGGACTTTCCGGCTACACCTTC. Translation gives CASSLAGLSGYTF. Full variable domain (outside the CDR3, taken from reference TRBV5-1 and TRBJ1-2): KAGVTQTPRYLIKTRGQQVTLSCSPISGHRSVSWYQQTPGQGLQFLFEYFSETQRNKGNFPGRFSGRQFSNSRSEMNVSTLELGDSALYLCASSLAGLSGYTFGSGTRLTVV.

This chain connects TRBV18 to TRBJ2-3; D not resolved. The CDR3 is 16 residues long. CDR1 is KGHSH and CDR2 is LQKENI in the germline V gene. Trimming cost V 0 bases and J 0 bases, with 10 bases left between them. The CDR3 sequence is CASSPPARYSTDTQYF. The CDR3 region has the DNA TGTGCCAGCTCACCACCGGCTCGATACAGCACAGATACGCAGTATTTT. The full variable domain, in which reference TRBV18 and TRBJ2-3 provide the parts outside the CDR3, is NAGVMQNPRHLVRRRGQEARLRCSPMKGHSHVYWYRQLPEEGLKFMVYLQKENIIDESGMPKERFSAEFPKEGPSILRIQQVVRGDSAAYFCASSPPARYSTDTQYFGPGTRLTVL.